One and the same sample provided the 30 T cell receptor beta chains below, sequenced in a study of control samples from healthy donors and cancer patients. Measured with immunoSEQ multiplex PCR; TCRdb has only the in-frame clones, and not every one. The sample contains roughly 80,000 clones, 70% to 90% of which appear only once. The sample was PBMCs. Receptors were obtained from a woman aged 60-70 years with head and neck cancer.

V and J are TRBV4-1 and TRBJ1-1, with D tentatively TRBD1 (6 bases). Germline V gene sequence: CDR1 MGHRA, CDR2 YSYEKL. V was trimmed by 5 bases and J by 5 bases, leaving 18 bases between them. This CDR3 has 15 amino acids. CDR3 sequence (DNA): TGCGCCAGCAGCGGGACTGGACAGAGGACGACTGAAGCTTTCTTT. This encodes CASSGTGQRTTEAFF.

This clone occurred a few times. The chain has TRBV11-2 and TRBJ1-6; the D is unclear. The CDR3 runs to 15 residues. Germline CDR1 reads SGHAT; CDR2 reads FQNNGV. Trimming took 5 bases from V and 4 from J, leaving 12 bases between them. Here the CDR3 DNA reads TGTGCCAGCAGCGCCTGGGGTCAATATAATTCACCCCTCCACTTT. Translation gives CASSAWGQYNSPLHF. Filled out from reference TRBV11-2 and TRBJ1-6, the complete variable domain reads EAGVAQSPRYKIIEKRQSVAFWCNPISGHATLYWYQQILGQGPKLLIQFQNNGVVDDSQLPKDRFSAERLKGVDSTLKIQPAKLEDSAVYLCASSAWGQYNSPLHFGNGTRLTVT.

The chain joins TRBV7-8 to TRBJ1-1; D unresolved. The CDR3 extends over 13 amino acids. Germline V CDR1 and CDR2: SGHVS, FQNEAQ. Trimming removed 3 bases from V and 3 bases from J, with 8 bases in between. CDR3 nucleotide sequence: TGTGCCAGCAGCTTCGTCGATGACACTGAAGCTTTCTTT. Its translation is CASSFVDDTEAFF.

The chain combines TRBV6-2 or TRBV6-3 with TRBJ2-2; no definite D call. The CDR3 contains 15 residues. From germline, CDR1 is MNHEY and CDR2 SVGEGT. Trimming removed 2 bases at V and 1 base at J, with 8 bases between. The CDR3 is CASSYKPWNTGELFF. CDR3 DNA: TGTGCCAGCAGTTACAAACCCTGGAACACCGGGGAGCTGTTTTTT.

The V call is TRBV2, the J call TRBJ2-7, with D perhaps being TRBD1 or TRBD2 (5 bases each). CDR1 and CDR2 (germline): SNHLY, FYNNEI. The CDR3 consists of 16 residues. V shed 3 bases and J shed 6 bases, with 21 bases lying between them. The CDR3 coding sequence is TGTGCCAGCAGTGACTTCAAGGGACCCGAAGTAGGCGAGCAGTACTTC. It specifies CASSDFKGPEVGEQYF.

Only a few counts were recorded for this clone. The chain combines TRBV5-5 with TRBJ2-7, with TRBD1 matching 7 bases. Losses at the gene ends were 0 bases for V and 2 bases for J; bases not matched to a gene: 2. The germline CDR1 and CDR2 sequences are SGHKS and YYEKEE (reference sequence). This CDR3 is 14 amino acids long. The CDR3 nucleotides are TGTGCCAGCAGCTTGGGACAGGGCCCCTACGAGCAGTACTTC. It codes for CASSLGQGPYEQYF.

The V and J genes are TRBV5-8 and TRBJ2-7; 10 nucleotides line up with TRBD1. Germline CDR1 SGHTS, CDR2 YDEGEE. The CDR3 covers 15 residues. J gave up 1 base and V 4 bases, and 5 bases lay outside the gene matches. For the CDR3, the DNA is TGTGCCAGCAGCAGGACGGGACAGGGGTCCTACGAGCAGTACTTC. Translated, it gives CASSRTGQGSYEQYF.

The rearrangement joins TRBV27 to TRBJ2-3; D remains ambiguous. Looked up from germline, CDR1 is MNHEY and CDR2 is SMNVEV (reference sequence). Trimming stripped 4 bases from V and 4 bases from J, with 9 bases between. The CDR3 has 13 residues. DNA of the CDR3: TGTGCCAGCAGTTCCCTGATCTCAGATACGCAGTATTTT. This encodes CASSSLISDTQYF.

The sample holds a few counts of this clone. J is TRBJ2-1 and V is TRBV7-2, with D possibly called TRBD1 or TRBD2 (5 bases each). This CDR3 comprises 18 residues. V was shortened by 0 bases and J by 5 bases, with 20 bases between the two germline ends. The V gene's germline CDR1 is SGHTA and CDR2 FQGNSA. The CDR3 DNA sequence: TGTGCCAGCAGCTTAGCGTTGTCGTGGCCCGGGGACGACAATGAGCAGTTCTTC. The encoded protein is CASSLALSWPGDDNEQFF.

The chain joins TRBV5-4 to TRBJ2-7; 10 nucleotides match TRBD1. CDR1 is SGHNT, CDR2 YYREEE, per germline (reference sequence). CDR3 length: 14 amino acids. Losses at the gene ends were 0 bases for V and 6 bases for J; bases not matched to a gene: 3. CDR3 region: CASSLVGTGAEQYF. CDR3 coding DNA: TGTGCCAGCAGCTTGGTCGGGACAGGGGCCGAGCAGTACTTC.

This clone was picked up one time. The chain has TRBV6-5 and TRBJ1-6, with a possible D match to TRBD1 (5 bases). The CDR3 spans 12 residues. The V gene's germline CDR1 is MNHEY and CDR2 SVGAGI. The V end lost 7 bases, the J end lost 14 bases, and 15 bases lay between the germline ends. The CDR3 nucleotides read TGTGCCAGCACCCAAGGGGAAGGGGCCCTCCACTTT. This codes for CASTQGEGALHF.

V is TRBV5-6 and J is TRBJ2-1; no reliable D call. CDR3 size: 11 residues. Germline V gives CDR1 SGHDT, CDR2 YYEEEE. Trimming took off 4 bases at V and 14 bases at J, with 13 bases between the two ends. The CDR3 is CASSRPPEEFF. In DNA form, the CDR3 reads TGTGCCAGCAGCAGGCCCCCGGAAGAGTTCTTC.

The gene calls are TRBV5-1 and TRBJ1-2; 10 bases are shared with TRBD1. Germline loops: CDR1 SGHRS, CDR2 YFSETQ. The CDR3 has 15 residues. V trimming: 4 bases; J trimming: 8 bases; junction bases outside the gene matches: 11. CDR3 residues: CASSDRDRGSAGYTF. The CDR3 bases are TGCGCCAGCAGCGACCGGGACAGGGGATCGGCAGGCTACACCTTC.

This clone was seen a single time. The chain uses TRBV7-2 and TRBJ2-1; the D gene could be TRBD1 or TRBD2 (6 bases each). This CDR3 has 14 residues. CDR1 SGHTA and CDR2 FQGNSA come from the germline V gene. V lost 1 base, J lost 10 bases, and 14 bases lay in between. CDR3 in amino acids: CASSLVAGGNEQFF. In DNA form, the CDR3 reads TGTGCCAGCAGCTTAGTAGCCGGGGGCAACGAGCAGTTCTTC.

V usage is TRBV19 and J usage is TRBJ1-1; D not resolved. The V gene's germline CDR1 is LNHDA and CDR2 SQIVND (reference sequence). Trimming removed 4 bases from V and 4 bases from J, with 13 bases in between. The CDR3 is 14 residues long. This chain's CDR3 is CASSTQTAGTEAFF. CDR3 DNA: TGTGCCAGTAGTACACAAACAGCAGGCACTGAAGCTTTCTTT. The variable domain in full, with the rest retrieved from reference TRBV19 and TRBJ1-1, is DGGITQSPKYLFRKEGQNVTLSCEQNLNHDAMYWYRQDPGQGLRLIYYSQIVNDFQKGDIAEGYSVSREKKESFPLTVTSAQKNPTAFYLCASSTQTAGTEAFFGQGTRLTVV.

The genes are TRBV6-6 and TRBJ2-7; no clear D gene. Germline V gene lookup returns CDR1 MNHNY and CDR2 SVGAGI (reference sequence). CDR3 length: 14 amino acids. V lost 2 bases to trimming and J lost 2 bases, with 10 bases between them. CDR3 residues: CASSYLAATYEQYF. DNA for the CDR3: TGTGCCAGCAGTTACCTCGCGGCTACCTACGAGCAGTACTTC.

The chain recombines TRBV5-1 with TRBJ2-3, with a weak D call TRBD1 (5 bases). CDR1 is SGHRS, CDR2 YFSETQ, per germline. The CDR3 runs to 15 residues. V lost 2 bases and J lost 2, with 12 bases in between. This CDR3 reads CASSLSRGYTDTQYF. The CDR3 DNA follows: TGCGCCAGCAGCTTATCTAGGGGATACACAGATACGCAGTATTTT.

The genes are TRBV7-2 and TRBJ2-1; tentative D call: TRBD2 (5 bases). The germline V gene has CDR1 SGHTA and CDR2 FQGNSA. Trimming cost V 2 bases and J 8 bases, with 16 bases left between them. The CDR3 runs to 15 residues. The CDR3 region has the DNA TGTGCCAGCAGCTTAAAGCGGTCACTGGCCGATGAGCAGTTCTTC. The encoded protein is CASSLKRSLADEQFF. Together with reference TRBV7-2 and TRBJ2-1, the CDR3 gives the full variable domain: GAGVSQSPSNKVTEKGKDVELRCDPISGHTALYWYRQSLGQGLEFLIYFQGNSAPDKSGLPSDRFSAERTGGSVSTLTIQRTQQEDSAVYLCASSLKRSLADEQFFGPGTRLTVL.

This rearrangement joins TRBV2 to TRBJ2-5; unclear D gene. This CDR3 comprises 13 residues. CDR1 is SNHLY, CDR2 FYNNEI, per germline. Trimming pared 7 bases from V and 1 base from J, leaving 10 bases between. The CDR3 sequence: CASNSISQETQYF. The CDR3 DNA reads TGTGCCAGCAATTCGATAAGCCAAGAGACCCAGTACTTC. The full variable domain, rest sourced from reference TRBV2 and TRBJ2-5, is EPEVTQTPSHQVTQMGQEVILRCVPISNHLYFYWYRQILGQKVEFLVSFYNNEISEKSEIFDDQFSVERPDGSNFTLKIRSTKLEDSAMYFCASNSISQETQYFGPGTRLLVL.

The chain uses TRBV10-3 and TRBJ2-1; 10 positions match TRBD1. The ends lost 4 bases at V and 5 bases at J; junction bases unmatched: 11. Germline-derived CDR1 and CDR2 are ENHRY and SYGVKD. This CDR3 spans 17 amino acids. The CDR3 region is CAISAGTGVGVDNEQFF. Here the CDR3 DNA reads TGTGCCATCAGTGCTGGGACAGGGGTGGGGGTCGACAATGAGCAGTTCTTC.

The DNA for the CDR3 is TGTGCCAGCAGCCAAGATTCCCCAGCCAAAAACATTCAGTACTTC. This translates into CASSQDSPAKNIQYF. The V and J genes are TRBV3-1 (or the pseudogene TRBV3-2) and TRBJ2-4; D gene ambiguous. This CDR3 is built from 15 residues. Trimming removed 0 bases from V and 0 bases from J, with 6 bases in between. Per the germline V gene, CDR1 is LGHDT and CDR2 is YNNKEL (reference sequence).

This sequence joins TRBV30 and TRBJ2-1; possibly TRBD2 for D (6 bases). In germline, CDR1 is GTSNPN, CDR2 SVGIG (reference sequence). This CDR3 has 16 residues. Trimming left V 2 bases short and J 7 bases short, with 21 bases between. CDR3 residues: CAWSRGFSGSTNEQFF. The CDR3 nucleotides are TGTGCCTGGAGTCGGGGGTTCTCCGGGAGCACGAATGAGCAGTTCTTC.

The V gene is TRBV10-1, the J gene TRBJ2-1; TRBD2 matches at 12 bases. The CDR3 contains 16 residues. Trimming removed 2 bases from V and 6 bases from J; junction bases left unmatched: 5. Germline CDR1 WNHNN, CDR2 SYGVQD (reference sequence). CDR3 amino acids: CASSEPTSGSRNEQFF. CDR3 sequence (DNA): TGCGCCAGCAGTGAGCCGACTAGCGGGAGTCGCAATGAGCAGTTCTTC.

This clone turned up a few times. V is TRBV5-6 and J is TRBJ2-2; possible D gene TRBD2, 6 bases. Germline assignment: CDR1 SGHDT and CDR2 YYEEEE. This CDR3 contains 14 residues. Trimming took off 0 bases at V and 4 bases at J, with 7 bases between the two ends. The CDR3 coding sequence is TGTGCCAGCAGCTTGGTCGGGGGCACCGGGGAGCTGTTTTTT. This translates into CASSLVGGTGELFF.

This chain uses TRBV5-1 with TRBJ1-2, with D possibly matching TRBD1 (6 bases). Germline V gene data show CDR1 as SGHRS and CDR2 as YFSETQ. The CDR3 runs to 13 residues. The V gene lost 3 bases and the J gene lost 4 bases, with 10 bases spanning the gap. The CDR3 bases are TGCGCCAGCAGCTATCTGACAGGCTATGGCTACACCTTC. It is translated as CASSYLTGYGYTF.

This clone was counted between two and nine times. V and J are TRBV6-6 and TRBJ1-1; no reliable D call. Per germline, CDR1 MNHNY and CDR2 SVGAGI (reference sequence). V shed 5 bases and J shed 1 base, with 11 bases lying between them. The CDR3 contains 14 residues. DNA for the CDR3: TGTGCCAGCAGTCCCCGAGGTGGGAACACTGAAGCTTTCTTT. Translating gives CASSPRGGNTEAFF.

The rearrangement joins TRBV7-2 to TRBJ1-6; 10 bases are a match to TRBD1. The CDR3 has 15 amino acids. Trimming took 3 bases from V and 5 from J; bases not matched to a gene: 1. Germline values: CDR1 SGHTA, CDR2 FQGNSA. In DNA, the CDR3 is TGTGCCAGCAGCTTGGACAGGGGGAATAATTCACCCCTCCACTTT. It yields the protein CASSLDRGNNSPLHF.

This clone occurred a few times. The CDR3 nucleotides read TGTGCCACCAGCAGAGCGGCAGAGACAGATACGCAGTATTTT. Translating it yields CATSRAAETDTQYF. V and J are TRBV15 and TRBJ2-3; no clear D. Trimming removed 1 base at V and 3 bases at J, with 8 bases between. Germline lookup yields CDR1 LNHNV and CDR2 YYDKDF (reference sequence). This CDR3 contains 14 residues.

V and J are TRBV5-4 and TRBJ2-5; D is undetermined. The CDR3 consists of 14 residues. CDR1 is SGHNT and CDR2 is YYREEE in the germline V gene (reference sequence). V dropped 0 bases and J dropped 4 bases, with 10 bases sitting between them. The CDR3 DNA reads TGTGCCAGCAGCTTGGCTCAACAAATAGAGACCCAGTACTTC. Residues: CASSLAQQIETQYF. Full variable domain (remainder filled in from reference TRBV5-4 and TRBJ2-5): ETGVTQSPTHLIKTRGQQVTLRCSSQSGHNTVSWYQQALGQGPQFIFQYYREEENGRGNFPPRFSGLQFPNYSSELNVNALELDDSALYLCASSLAQQIETQYFGPGTRLLVL.

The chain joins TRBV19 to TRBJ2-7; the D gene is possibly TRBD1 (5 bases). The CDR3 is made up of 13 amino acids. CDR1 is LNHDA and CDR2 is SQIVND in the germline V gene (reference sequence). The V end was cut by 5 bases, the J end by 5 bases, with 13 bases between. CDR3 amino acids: CASSSQGLNEQYF. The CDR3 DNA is TGTGCCAGTAGTTCGCAGGGCTTGAACGAGCAGTACTTC.